The 30 T cell receptor beta chains below come from one sample, sequenced in a study of cytomegalovirus exposure and HLA in healthy donors (dated by TCRdb to the late 2010s). Libraries were made using the immunoSEQ multiplex PCR assay. A mixture of 60 forward primers for TCR Vbeta segments and 13 reverse primers for TCR Jbeta segments was used in the multiplex PCR. The table was pulled from immuneACCESS by TCRdb, which kept in-frame rearrangements only. Such tables lose some clones; where checked, under half of the loss comes from unresolved V genes, and the rest has no known cause. A total of some 140,000 clones appear in this sample, 70% to 80% of them only once. In total, the top ten clones hold approximately 1.8% of the sample. Sequencing was carried out using PBMCs. The receptors were sampled from a female donor in good health and CMV-seropositive.

This sequence joins TRBV5-4 and TRBJ1-2; no reliable D call. Trimming left V 4 bases short and J 4 bases short, with 14 bases between. This CDR3 has 14 amino acids. Germline V lookup: CDR1 SGHNT, CDR2 YYREEE (reference sequence). CDR3 sequence: CASSRKDSPYGYTF. The CDR3 DNA sequence: TGTGCCAGCAGCCGCAAAGACTCCCCCTATGGCTACACCTTC.

This sequence joins TRBV6-1 and TRBJ2-2; D possibly corresponds to TRBD2 (6 bases). This CDR3 is 15 amino acids long. CDR1 is MNHNS and CDR2 is SASEGT in the germline V gene. V lost 5 bases to trimming and J lost 3 bases, with 13 bases between them. The CDR3 sequence is CASSKGSGYTGELFF. The CDR3 region has the DNA TGTGCCAGCAGTAAGGGTAGCGGCTACACCGGGGAGCTGTTTTTT.

The chain joins TRBV12-2 to TRBJ2-7; whether TRBD2, the table's D call, matches the DNA was not checked. TRBV12-2 is deemed a pseudogene. The CDR3 has 14 amino acids. This CDR3 reads CASRPISSPYEQYF. In DNA, the CDR3 is TGTGCAAGTCGCCCCATTAGTAGTCCCTACGAGCAGTACTTC.

The chain combines TRBV6-5 with TRBJ1-1, with TRBD1 matching 8 bases. This CDR3 has 15 residues. CDR1 MNHEY and CDR2 SVGAGI come from the germline V gene. V shed 4 bases and J 2 bases; nucleotides not matched to a gene: 6. CDR3 loop: CASSSPGQGNTEAFF. In nucleotides, the CDR3 is TGTGCCAGCAGTTCCCCCGGACAGGGCAACACTGAAGCTTTCTTT.

The chain couples TRBV11-2 to TRBJ1-5; D might be TRBD1 (6 bases). V was cut by 2 bases and J by 0 bases, with 14 bases left in between. The CDR3 has 17 amino acids. Germline CDR1 SGHAT, CDR2 FQNNGV. DNA of the CDR3: TGTGCCAGCAGCTTATGGGTCCCGGGACATAGCAATCAGCCCCAGCATTTT. Translated: CASSLWVPGHSNQPQHF.

The V gene is TRBV18, the J gene TRBJ1-2; D is uncertain. The CDR3 contains 16 residues. Germline lookup yields CDR1 KGHSH and CDR2 LQKENI. V was clipped by 2 bases and J by 1 base, with 14 bases between them. The CDR3 is CASSPGRGQLNYGYTF. The CDR3 region has the DNA TGTGCCAGCTCACCAGGTCGAGGGCAGCTTAACTATGGCTACACCTTC.

The V gene is TRBV19, the J gene TRBJ1-6, with D maybe TRBD1 (5 bases). CDR3 length: 12 amino acids. Germline CDR1 reads LNHDA; CDR2 reads SQIVND (reference sequence). V was pared by 3 bases and J by 14 bases, with 11 bases between. The CDR3: CASSMTAQALHF. The CDR3 DNA follows: TGTGCCAGTAGTATGACAGCCCAGGCCCTCCACTTT.

The chain has TRBV21-1 and TRBJ1-3; TRBD1 is the table's D call, not checked against the DNA. TRBV21-1 is a listed pseudogene. The CDR3 has 17 residues. The CDR3 nucleotides are TGTGCCAGCAGCAAAGGCGGTGACAGGGGCTCTGGAAACACCATATATTTT. Translation: CASSKGGDRGSGNTIYF.

This rearrangement joins TRBV7-2 to TRBJ2-7, with 11 bases fitting TRBD2. The CDR3 spans 15 residues. The germline CDR1 and CDR2 sequences are SGHTA and FQGNSA. The J segment lost 3 bases and the V segment lost 1 base, leaving 2 bases of the junction unmatched. The CDR3 DNA reads TGTGCCAGCAGCTTAGGGACTAGCGGGTTCTACGAGCAGTACTTC. Its translation is CASSLGTSGFYEQYF.

The chain recombines TRBV19 with TRBJ1-2; TRBD1 aligns across 7 bases. The CDR3 loop spans 15 amino acids. V lost 4 bases and J lost 4; bases outside the gene matches: 9. From germline, CDR1 is LNHDA and CDR2 SQIVND (reference sequence). The CDR3 here is CASSTETGTSYGYTF. The DNA for the CDR3 is TGTGCCAGTAGTACAGAGACAGGGACTAGCTATGGCTACACCTTC.

The CDR3 is CASSWDRNTIYF. In nucleotides, the CDR3 is TGTGCCAGCAGCTGGGACAGAAACACCATATATTTT. The chain links TRBV9 to TRBJ1-3, with D perhaps TRBD1 (6 bases). The CDR3 runs to 12 residues. Germline loops: CDR1 SGDLS, CDR2 YYNGEE. Trimming cost V 4 bases and J 5 bases, with 7 bases left between them.

CDR3 nucleotides: TGTGCCAGCTCACCACTGAATCGGGAGGGTGGTGAGCAGTTCTTC. Its protein product is CASSPLNREGGEQFF. This chain connects TRBV18 to TRBJ2-1; 8 bases are a match to TRBD2. This CDR3 is 15 amino acids long. Trimming removed 1 base from V and 9 bases from J; junction bases left unmatched: 8. Germline CDR1 reads KGHSH; CDR2 reads LQKENI.

This chain links TRBV18 with TRBJ1-1; 7 bases map to TRBD1. The CDR3 extends over 13 amino acids. The J segment lost 0 bases and the V segment lost 6 bases, leaving 1 base of the junction unmatched. Germline V gene sequence: CDR1 KGHSH, CDR2 LQKENI. The CDR3 spells CASSGQMNTEAFF. The CDR3 region has the DNA TGTGCCAGCTCGGGACAGATGAACACTGAAGCTTTCTTT.

This clone was picked up one time. V and J are TRBV6-5 and TRBJ2-3, with TRBD2 matching 11 bases. Unmatched junction bases numbered 3, after V lost 4 bases and J lost 3 bases. Germline CDR1 reads MNHEY; CDR2 reads SVGAGI. The CDR3 has 15 residues. CDR3 in DNA: TGTGCCAGCAGTTTACTAGCGGGGGTAACAGATACGCAGTATTTT. Protein product: CASSLLAGVTDTQYF.

In this sample, this clone turned up a few times. The CDR3 is CASSLLVTNYEQYF. The DNA for the CDR3 is TGTGCCAGCAGCTTATTAGTCACCAATTACGAGCAGTACTTC. The rearrangement uses TRBV7-2 and TRBJ2-7, with D unclear. V lost 2 bases and J 4 bases, leaving 12 bases between the germline ends. The CDR3 consists of 14 residues. Germline assignment: CDR1 SGHTA and CDR2 FQGNSA.

The J gene is TRBJ1-1, the V gene TRBV5-1, with D perhaps matching TRBD1 (5 bases). The length of the CDR3 is 15 residues. V lost 1 base, J lost 2 bases, and 12 bases lay in between. Germline V CDR1 and CDR2: SGHRS, YFSETQ. In DNA form, the CDR3 reads TGCGCCAGCAGCTTGTCAGGGTCCCTTAACACTGAAGCTTTCTTT. It encodes CASSLSGSLNTEAFF.

This rearrangement joins TRBV30 to TRBJ1-5; D perhaps matches TRBD1 (6 bases). Germline values: CDR1 GTSNPN, CDR2 SVGIG (reference sequence). Deletions cut 1 base from V and 7 bases from J, with 14 bases between. The CDR3 runs 14 residues. CDR3 amino acids: CAWSAIQGGQPQHF. The CDR3 DNA is TGTGCCTGGAGTGCGATACAGGGTGGGCAGCCCCAGCATTTT.

This clone was counted a few times. The chain joins TRBV14 to TRBJ2-2, with TRBD1 as a possible D gene (6 bases). Trimming pared 4 bases from V and 4 bases from J, leaving 10 bases between. The germline V gene has CDR1 SGHDN and CDR2 FVKESK. This CDR3 has 14 amino acids. CDR3 sequence reads: CASSRLDSTGELFF. CDR3 coding DNA: TGTGCCAGCAGCCGGTTGGACAGCACCGGGGAGCTGTTTTTT.

The chain links TRBV11-2 to TRBJ2-5; 10 bases are a match to TRBD2. J gave up 5 bases and V 0 bases, and 9 bases lay outside the gene matches. CDR3 length equals 17 residues. Germline V gives CDR1 SGHAT, CDR2 FQNNGV. CDR3 sequence: CASSLDLSGGADETQYF. As DNA, the CDR3 is TGTGCCAGCAGCTTAGATCTAAGCGGGGGGGCCGATGAGACCCAGTACTTC.

J is TRBJ1-5 and V is TRBV28; 9 bases are shared with TRBD1. The CDR3 is 14 residues long. The junction had 6 bases not matched to a gene; V was cut back by 6 bases and J by 6 bases. Germline CDR1 reads MDHEN; CDR2 reads SYDVKM. The CDR3 nucleotides read TGTGCCAGCAGAAAACAGGGGGCGAGTCAGCCCCAGCATTTT. Protein sequence: CASRKQGASQPQHF.

The genes are TRBV6-6 and TRBJ2-7; D remains ambiguous. This CDR3 has 12 amino acids. Germline lookup yields CDR1 MNHNY and CDR2 SVGAGI (reference sequence). Deletions cut 4 bases from V and 1 base from J, with 5 bases between. CDR3 amino acids: CASSSPSYEQYF. CDR3 nucleotides: TGTGCCAGCAGTTCCCCTTCCTACGAGCAGTACTTC.

DNA of the CDR3: TGTGCCAGTAGTATAGATCCGGGTCGGGACTACGAGCAGTACTTC. It codes for CASSIDPGRDYEQYF. The chain employs TRBV19 and TRBJ2-7; TRBD2 might be the D (5 bases). The CDR3 is 15 amino acids. The ends were cut back, 0 bases at V and 3 bases at J, with 12 bases in the middle. Germline V gene lookup returns CDR1 LNHDA and CDR2 SQIVND (reference sequence).

The V gene is TRBV19, the J gene TRBJ2-5, with D tentatively TRBD2 (6 bases). Trimming removed 3 bases from V and 2 bases from J, with 13 bases in between. Germline CDR1 LNHDA, CDR2 SQIVND (reference sequence). The CDR3 has 15 residues. The CDR3 DNA follows: TGTGCCAGTAGTATCCGGGAGCAACCGCAAGAGACCCAGTACTTC. Residues: CASSIREQPQETQYF.

The J gene is TRBJ1-1, the V gene TRBV7-3; no firm D call. The CDR3 spans 12 residues. The germline V gene encodes CDR1 SGHTA and CDR2 FQGTGA. The CDR3 sequence is CATGSHSTEAFF. Written as DNA, the CDR3 is TGTGCTACGGGGAGTCATAGCACTGAAGCTTTCTTT. Full variable domain (remainder filled in from reference TRBV7-3 and TRBJ1-1): GAGVSQTPSNKVTEKGKYVELRCDPISGHTALYWYRQSLGQGPEFLIYFQGTGAADDSGLPNDRFFAVRPEGSVSTLKIQRTERGDSAVYLCATGSHSTEAFFGQGTRLTVV.

The gene calls are TRBV11-2 and TRBJ2-5; 9 bases are a match to TRBD2. The V gene end was trimmed by 5 bases and the J gene end by 5 bases; junction bases not matched to a gene: 9. CDR3 length equals 15 residues. Germline CDR1 and CDR2: SGHAT and FQNNGV. Here the CDR3 DNA reads TGTGCCAGCAGCCCTCGTTCGACTAGCGGCGAGACCCAGTACTTC. It encodes CASSPRSTSGETQYF. Filled out from reference TRBV11-2 and TRBJ2-5, the complete variable domain reads EAGVAQSPRYKIIEKRQSVAFWCNPISGHATLYWYQQILGQGPKLLIQFQNNGVVDDSQLPKDRFSAERLKGVDSTLKIQPAKLEDSAVYLCASSPRSTSGETQYFGPGTRLLVL.

The chain is built from TRBV7-9 and TRBJ2-6; D gene ambiguous. The ends were cut back, 3 bases at V and 0 bases at J, with 6 bases in the middle. This CDR3 has 15 amino acids. In germline, CDR1 is SEHNR, CDR2 FQNEAQ (reference sequence). As DNA, the CDR3 is TGTGCCAGCAGCTTTGGCCTCTCTGGGGCCAACGTCCTGACTTTC. Translating it yields CASSFGLSGANVLTF.

The genes are TRBV9 and TRBJ2-5; 8 bases agree with TRBD2. The V gene end was trimmed by 3 bases and the J gene end by 2 bases; junction bases not matched to a gene: 3. The CDR3 spans 14 residues. Germline lookup yields CDR1 SGDLS and CDR2 YYNGEE. The CDR3 region has the DNA TGTGCCAGCAGCGGTAGCGGGGCACAAGAGACCCAGTACTTC. It yields the protein CASSGSGAQETQYF.

This rearrangement joins TRBV9 to TRBJ2-1, with TRBD1 as a possible D gene (6 bases). Trimming pared 0 bases from V and 8 bases from J, leaving 15 bases between. The CDR3 is 15 amino acids. CDR1 and CDR2 (germline): SGDLS, YYNGEE. The CDR3 spells CASSVVPMGAYEQFF. The CDR3 nucleotides are TGTGCCAGCAGCGTAGTGCCCATGGGGGCGTATGAGCAGTTCTTC.

Comments on this clone: The same CDR3 also results from other DNA sequences found in this sample. This chain uses TRBV7-6 with TRBJ1-1; D remains ambiguous. Germline values: CDR1 SGHVS, CDR2 FNYEAQ. CDR3 size: 13 residues. Trimming stripped 5 bases from V and 0 bases from J, with 7 bases between. CDR3 residues: CASSPTVNTEAFF. The CDR3, as DNA: TGTGCCAGCAGCCCAACGGTGAACACTGAAGCTTTCTTT.

The gene calls are TRBV4-1 and TRBJ2-1; TRBD2 matches 9 bases. The CDR3 is 13 amino acids. The trim removed 4 bases at V and 9 bases at J, leaving 4 bases unmatched. Germline CDR1 MGHRA, CDR2 YSYEKL. The CDR3 is CASSPASGVEQFF. Here the CDR3 DNA reads TGCGCCAGCAGCCCAGCTAGCGGGGTTGAGCAGTTCTTC.